Below are 16 T cell receptor beta chains sequenced from a single sample in a study of T cell changes during pregnancy in multiple sclerosis. The protocol was immunoSEQ multiplex PCR, while the TCRdb copy is restricted to in-frame clones and leaves out a portion. The table records approximately 27,000 clones, roughly 92% of them present only once. Source: CD4+ T cells from peripheral blood mononuclear cells, taken in the first trimester of pregnancy. These receptors came from a female donor with multiple sclerosis, enrolled in a pregnancy study.

This clone was seen a single time. The chain is built from TRBV2 and TRBJ2-5; 15 nucleotides match TRBD2. Germline V lookup: CDR1 SNHLY, CDR2 FYNNEI. V lost 6 bases and J lost 4; bases outside the gene matches: 3. This CDR3 is 15 amino acids long. The CDR3 DNA reads TGTGCCAGCAGACTGGGACTAGCGGGGGGAGAGACCCAGTACTTC. It yields the protein CASRLGLAGGETQYF. The full variable domain, completed using reference TRBV2 and TRBJ2-5, is EPEVTQTPSHQVTQMGQEVILRCVPISNHLYFYWYRQILGQKVEFLVSFYNNEISEKSEIFDDQFSVERPDGSNFTLKIRSTKLEDSAMYFCASRLGLAGGETQYFGPGTRLLVL.

The chain links TRBV4-1 to TRBJ1-6, with TRBD1 as a possible D gene (6 bases). V was trimmed by 5 bases and J by 5 bases, leaving 19 bases between them. This CDR3 comprises 17 residues. CDR1 is MGHRA and CDR2 is YSYEKL in the germline V gene. CDR3 coding DNA: TGCGCCAGCAGCTATCCGGGACAATTGACTAATAATTCACCCCTCCACTTT. Protein: CASSYPGQLTNNSPLHF.

The gene calls are TRBV11-2 and TRBJ2-7; D unresolved. CDR3 length: 14 residues. CDR1 SGHAT and CDR2 FQNNGV come from the germline V gene. Trimming stripped 2 bases from V and 1 base from J, with 9 bases between. CDR3 sequence: CASSLLPESYEQYF. The CDR3 DNA sequence: TGTGCCAGCAGCTTACTTCCGGAGTCCTACGAGCAGTACTTC. Supplemented by reference TRBV11-2 and TRBJ2-7, the full variable domain reads EAGVAQSPRYKIIEKRQSVAFWCNPISGHATLYWYQQILGQGPKLLIQFQNNGVVDDSQLPKDRFSAERLKGVDSTLKIQPAKLEDSAVYLCASSLLPESYEQYFGPGTRLTVT.

The chain carries TRBV5-1 and TRBJ1-2; D gene ambiguous. Deletions cut 2 bases from V and 4 bases from J, with 9 bases between. The CDR3 spans 13 residues. In germline, CDR1 is SGHRS, CDR2 YFSETQ. As DNA, the CDR3 is TGCGCCAGCAGCTTACGGGTGATCTATGGCTACACCTTC. Amino acids: CASSLRVIYGYTF.

The V and J genes are TRBV5-1 and TRBJ1-1; D may be TRBD1 (6 bases). The germline V gene encodes CDR1 SGHRS and CDR2 YFSETQ. V gave up 4 bases and J gave up 4 bases, with 14 bases separating them. This CDR3 contains 14 residues. The CDR3 here is CASSPLRGITEAFF. CDR3 sequence (DNA): TGCGCCAGCAGCCCCCTGAGGGGGATCACTGAAGCTTTCTTT.

This rearrangement joins TRBV21-1 to TRBJ2-1; the table names TRBD2, a call not compared with the DNA. TRBV21-1 is recorded as a pseudogene. The CDR3 has 15 amino acids. CDR3 DNA sequence: TGTGCCAGCAGCATCAACCCCGCGGGGGGCAGTGAGCAGTTCTTC. It specifies CASSINPAGGSEQFF.

This clone was seen once. The chain links TRBV30 to TRBJ1-4; a weak D match, TRBD1 (5 bases). Germline V lookup: CDR1 GTSNPN, CDR2 SVGIG (reference sequence). This CDR3 contains 17 residues. V was shortened by 0 bases and J by 5 bases, with 19 bases between the two germline ends. The CDR3 bases are TGTGCCTGGAGTGTGCCTAGATATCGACAGAGGAATGAAAAACTGTTTTTT. Residues: CAWSVPRYRQRNEKLFF.

The chain is built from TRBV18 and TRBJ2-3; the D gene is possibly TRBD2 (5 bases). The CDR3 length is 13 residues. Trimming stripped 0 bases from V and 5 bases from J, with 6 bases between. The germline CDR1 and CDR2 sequences are KGHSH and LQKENI. CDR3 loop: CASSPPTRDTQYF. CDR3 DNA: TGTGCCAGCTCACCACCAACTAGAGATACGCAGTATTTT.

The rearrangement uses TRBV12-5 and TRBJ1-3, with D possibly TRBD1 on 5 matching bases. The V gene lost 1 base and the J gene lost 2 bases, with 15 bases spanning the gap. The germline CDR1 and CDR2 sequences are LGHNT and FRNRAP. CDR3 length: 17 residues. CDR3 in DNA: TGTGCTAGTGGTTTGGGTGCGGGGGGAGGCACTGGAAACACCATATATTTT. Translating gives CASGLGAGGGTGNTIYF. The variable domain in full, completed from reference TRBV12-5 and TRBJ1-3, reads DARVTQTPRHKVTEMGQEVTMRCQPILGHNTVFWYRQTMMQGLELLAYFRNRAPLDDSGMPKDRFSAEMPDATLATLKIQPSEPRDSAVYFCASGLGAGGGTGNTIYFGEGSWLTVV.

The chain joins TRBV5-1 to TRBJ2-1; 9 positions match TRBD1. CDR1 is SGHRS, CDR2 YFSETQ, per germline. The CDR3 contains 18 residues. J gave up 0 bases and V 3 bases, and 10 bases lay outside the gene matches. The CDR3 region has the DNA TGCGCCAGCAGCTCCCTCACAGGGGGCCTTAGCTCCTACAATGAGCAGTTCTTC. Translating gives CASSSLTGGLSSYNEQFF.

In DNA form, the CDR3 reads TGTGCCAGCAGTTACCTTAGCCCCTGGGAGCTGTTTTTT. It yields the protein CASSYLSPWELFF. The V gene is TRBV6-5, the J gene TRBJ2-2; no clear D. The CDR3 runs to 13 residues. The germline V and J ends were trimmed by 2 bases and 9 bases, with 10 bases remaining between them. The germline V gene has CDR1 MNHEY and CDR2 SVGAGI.

The chain is built from TRBV27 and TRBJ1-2; 8 bases line up with TRBD1. Per the germline V gene, CDR1 is MNHEY and CDR2 is SMNVEV (reference sequence). The J segment lost 6 bases and the V segment lost 1 base, leaving 1 base of the junction unmatched. The CDR3 sequence is 13 residues long. The CDR3 DNA sequence: TGTGCCAGCAGTTTATTGACAGGGGATGGCTACACCTTC. The encoded protein is CASSLLTGDGYTF.

The chain links TRBV7-2 to TRBJ1-5; D possibly corresponds to TRBD1 (5 bases). Germline CDR1 is SGHTA and CDR2 is FQGNSA. The CDR3 totals 13 residues. V shed 3 bases and J shed 6 bases, with 9 bases lying between them. The CDR3 DNA follows: TGTGCCAGCAGCTTGGGAGGGACTCAGCCCCAGCATTTT. Its translation is CASSLGGTQPQHF.

V is TRBV7-8 and J is TRBJ2-1; a possible D gene is TRBD2 (5 bases). From germline, CDR1 is SGHVS and CDR2 FQNEAQ. V lost 2 bases, J lost 8 bases, and 10 bases lay in between. The CDR3 has 13 residues. The CDR3 is CASSLSRGDEQFF. Written as DNA, the CDR3 is TGTGCCAGCAGCTTATCCCGGGGAGATGAGCAGTTCTTC.

V and J are TRBV10-1 and TRBJ1-1, with 7 positions matching TRBD1. CDR3 length equals 15 residues. Germline assignment: CDR1 WNHNN and CDR2 SYGVQD (reference sequence). J lost 4 bases, V lost 3 bases, and 8 bases had no gene match. For the CDR3, the DNA is TGCGCCAGCAGTGAATCGTACAGGGGCCCCACTGAAGCTTTCTTT. This sequence encodes CASSESYRGPTEAFF.

The rearrangement links TRBV5-4 to TRBJ1-2, with D tentatively TRBD1 (6 bases). This CDR3 has 13 amino acids. Per the germline V gene, CDR1 is SGHNT and CDR2 is YYREEE (reference sequence). V shed 0 bases and J shed 9 bases, with 12 bases lying between them. The CDR3, as DNA: TGTGCCAGCAGCTTGGTTGAGGGGGTGCGCTACACCTTC. It encodes CASSLVEGVRYTF.